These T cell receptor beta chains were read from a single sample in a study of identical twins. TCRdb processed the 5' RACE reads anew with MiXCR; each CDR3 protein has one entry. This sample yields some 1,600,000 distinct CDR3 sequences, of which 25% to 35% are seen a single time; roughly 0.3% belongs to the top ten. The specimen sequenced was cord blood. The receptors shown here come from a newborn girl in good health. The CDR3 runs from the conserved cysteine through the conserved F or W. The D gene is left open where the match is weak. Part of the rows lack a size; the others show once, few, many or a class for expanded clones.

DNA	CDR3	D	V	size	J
TGTGCCAGCAGTTTGGGGCTAGCGGGAGCTAGCACAGATACGCAGTATTTT	CASSLGLAGASTDTQYF	TRBD2	TRBV5-1	many	TRBJ2-3
TGTGCCAGCAGTTACTCGCAGACAGGGTTGTACGAGCAGTTCTTC	CASSYSQTGLYEQFF	TRBD1	TRBV6-5	-	TRBJ2-1
TGTGCCAGCAGTTCCCCAGCGGGGGGCCTCACCGGGGAGCTGTTTTTT	CASSSPAGGLTGELFF	TRBD2	TRBV12-3/TRBV12-4	once	TRBJ2-2
TGCGCCAGCAGCCCACCGGGGGCCACAGATACGCAGTATTTT	CASSPPGATDTQYF	-	TRBV5-1	few	TRBJ2-3
TGTGCCAGCTCATCGACAGTATTAAACACTGAAGCTTTCTTT	CASSSTVLNTEAFF	-	TRBV18	few	TRBJ1-1
TGTGCCAGCAGTTACCGTAGCGGGAGCTCCTACGAGCAGTACTTC	CASSYRSGSSYEQYF	TRBD2	TRBV6-6	-	TRBJ2-7
TGCAGTGCTAGACGCGAAGGGGTTAGCAATCAGCCCCAGCATTTT	CSARREGVSNQPQHF	-	TRBV20-1	-	TRBJ1-5
TGCGCCAGCAGTGCAGGCAGTACGACAGATACGCAGTATTTT	CASSAGSTTDTQYF	-	TRBV5-1	-	TRBJ2-3
TGTGCCAGCTCACCGGCCAGGGGGTCGCTGAACACTGAAGCTTTCTTT	CASSPARGSLNTEAFF	TRBD1	TRBV18	-	TRBJ1-1
TGTGCCAGCAGGATACAGGGGGCTGGGACTGAAGCTTTCTTT	CASRIQGAGTEAFF	TRBD1	TRBV6-1	few	TRBJ1-1
TGTGCCAGCAGTTTATCGAATTTCGAATACAATGAGCAGTTCTTC	CASSLSNFEYNEQFF	-	TRBV27	few	TRBJ2-1
TGTGCCAGCAGTGGCCGCGACAGGCCCTATGGCTACACCTTC	CASSGRDRPYGYTF	-	TRBV25-1	once	TRBJ1-2
TGTGCCAGCAGTTACAGGGTCGGGATCACTGAAGCTTTCTTT	CASSYRVGITEAFF	-	TRBV6-6	-	TRBJ1-1
TGTGCCAGCAGTGAGGGGAGCCCCCCCTACAATGAGCAGTACTTC	CASSEGSPPYNEQYF	-	TRBV2	once	TRBJ2-5
TGCGCCAGCAGCTTGGTCAGGGGGCCAACTGAAGCTTTCTTT	CASSLVRGPTEAFF	TRBD1	TRBV5-1	few	TRBJ1-1
TGTGCCAGCAGTTTATCTAGGAGTCATGAAGCTTTCTTT	CASSLSRSHEAFF	-	TRBV27	-	TRBJ1-1
TGCGCCAGCAGCAGCGGACAGGGGGCTGCCAAAAACATTCAGTACTTC	CASSSGQGAAKNIQYF	TRBD1	TRBV5-1	few	TRBJ2-4
TGTGCTAGCAGCTTAGGAGTAGGGAATACGCAGTATTTT	CASSLGVGNTQYF	-	TRBV7-7	-	TRBJ2-3
TGCAGTGCTAAACGAGTTAGGGTGGTGAACACTGAAGCTTTCTTT	CSAKRVRVVNTEAFF	-	TRBV20-1	-	TRBJ1-1
TGTGCCTGGAGTGTACGGCTCAGGGGAGAGACCCAGTACTTC	CAWSVRLRGETQYF	-	TRBV30	-	TRBJ2-5
TGTGCCAGCAGTGAATATGTGCAGCAAGAGACCCAGTACTTC	CASSEYVQQETQYF	-	TRBV25-1	few	TRBJ2-5
TGTGCCAGCAGTGAAGTGGCGCCCCAGCATTTT	CASSEVAPQHF	-	TRBV6-1	-	TRBJ1-5
TGTGCCAGCAGCCCTACCGGGACTACTAACACCGGGGAGCTGTTTTTT	CASSPTGTTNTGELFF	TRBD2	TRBV3-1	-	TRBJ2-2
TGCGCCAGCAGCTTGGGACAGAACTCCTACAATGAGCAGTACTTC	CASSLGQNSYNEQYF	-	TRBV5-1	-	TRBJ2-7
TGTGCCAGCAGCTTAATAACTAGCGGGGGCAGCTCCTACGAGCAGTACTTC	CASSLITSGGSSYEQYF	TRBD2	TRBV11-2	few	TRBJ2-7
TGCGCCAGCAGCGCCTTGCCTAGCGGGAGGAGGGAAAACATTCAGTACTTC	CASSALPSGRRENIQYF	TRBD2	TRBV5-1	-	TRBJ2-4
TGCAGTGCCAAACATAGAACTAATGAAAAACTGTTTTTT	CSAKHRTNEKLFF	-	TRBV20-1	few	TRBJ1-4
TGTGCCAGCACCCGAGACAGGGGGAGGGACACTGAAGCTTTCTTT	CASTRDRGRDTEAFF	TRBD1	TRBV12-3/TRBV12-4	-	TRBJ1-1
TGTGCCAGCAGCCAAAGGACAGGGGGCATGAACACTGAAGCTTTCTTT	CASSQRTGGMNTEAFF	TRBD1	TRBV7-9	few	TRBJ1-1
TGCAGCGTAAGAGGACGGGCCGGGCGGCCTCCCTACGAGCAGTACTTC	CSVRGRAGRPPYEQYF	-	TRBV29-1	-	TRBJ2-7
TGTGCCAGCAGCCCTCCCTTCGCCTCCTATAATTCACCCCTCCACTTT	CASSPPFASYNSPLHF	-	TRBV6-1	few	TRBJ1-6
TGTGCCAGCAGTCCGGGACAAGCCTCCCAAGAGGCCCAGTACTTC	CASSPGQASQEAQYF	-	TRBV12-3/TRBV12-4	-	TRBJ2-7
TGTGCCAGCTCACCATACGGGAGCAACATTCAGTACTTC	CASSPYGSNIQYF	-	TRBV18	-	TRBJ2-4
TGTGCCAGCAGTGAAGGAGGGGGCGCTAACTATGGCTACACCTTC	CASSEGGGANYGYTF	TRBD1	TRBV6-1	few	TRBJ1-2
TGTGCCAGCAGTGCCTTGACAGGGAGCGAGACCCAGTACTTC	CASSALTGSETQYF	TRBD1	TRBV28	-	TRBJ2-5
TGTGCCGGCAGACATCAAGCCGTGGAGTACTTC	CAGRHQAVEYF	-	TRBV27	-	TRBJ2-5
TGTGCCAGCAGTTTTTACAGCGGGAGGGCCTACAATGAGCAGTTCTTC	CASSFYSGRAYNEQFF	TRBD2	TRBV12-3/TRBV12-4	many	TRBJ2-1